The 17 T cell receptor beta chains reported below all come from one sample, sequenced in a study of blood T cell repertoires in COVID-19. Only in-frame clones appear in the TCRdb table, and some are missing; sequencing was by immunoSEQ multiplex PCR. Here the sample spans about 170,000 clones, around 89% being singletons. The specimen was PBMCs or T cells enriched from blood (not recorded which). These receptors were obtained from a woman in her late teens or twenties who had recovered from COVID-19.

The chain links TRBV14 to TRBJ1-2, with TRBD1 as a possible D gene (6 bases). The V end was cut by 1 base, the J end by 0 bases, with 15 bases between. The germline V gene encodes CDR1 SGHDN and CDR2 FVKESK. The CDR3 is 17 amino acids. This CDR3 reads CASSQGPTGTSNYGYTF. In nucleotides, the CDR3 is TGTGCCAGCAGCCAAGGGCCCACAGGGACCTCTAACTATGGCTACACCTTC.

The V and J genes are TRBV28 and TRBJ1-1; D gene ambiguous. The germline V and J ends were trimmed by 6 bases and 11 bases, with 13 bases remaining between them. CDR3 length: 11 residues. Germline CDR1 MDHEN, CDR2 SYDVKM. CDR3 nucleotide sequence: TGTGCCAGCAGGAAGTTGACGGGGGCTTTCTTT. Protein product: CASRKLTGAFF.

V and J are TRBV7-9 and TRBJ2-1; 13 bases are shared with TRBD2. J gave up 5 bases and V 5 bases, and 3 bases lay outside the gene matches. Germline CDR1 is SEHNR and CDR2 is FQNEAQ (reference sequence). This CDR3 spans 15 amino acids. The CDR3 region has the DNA TGTGCCAGCAGCCGGACTAGCGGGAGCAACAATGAGCAGTTCTTC. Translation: CASSRTSGSNNEQFF.

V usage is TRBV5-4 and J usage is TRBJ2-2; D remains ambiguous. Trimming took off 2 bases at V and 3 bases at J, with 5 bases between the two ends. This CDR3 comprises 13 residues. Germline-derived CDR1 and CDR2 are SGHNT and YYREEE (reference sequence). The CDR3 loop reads CASSFQYTGELFF. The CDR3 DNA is TGTGCCAGCAGCTTCCAATACACCGGGGAGCTGTTTTTT.

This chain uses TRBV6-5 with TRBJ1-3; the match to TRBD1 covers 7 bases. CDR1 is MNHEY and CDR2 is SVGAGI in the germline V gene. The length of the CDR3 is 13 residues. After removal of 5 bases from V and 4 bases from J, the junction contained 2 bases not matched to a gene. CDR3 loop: CASSPGQGNTIYF. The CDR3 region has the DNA TGTGCCAGCAGTCCGGGACAGGGAAACACCATATATTTT.

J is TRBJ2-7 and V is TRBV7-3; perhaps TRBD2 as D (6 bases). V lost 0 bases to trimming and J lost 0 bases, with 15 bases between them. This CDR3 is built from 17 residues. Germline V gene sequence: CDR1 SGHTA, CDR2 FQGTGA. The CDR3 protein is CASSLTGGGAASYEQYF. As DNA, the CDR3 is TGTGCCAGCAGCTTAACAGGAGGCGGGGCTGCCTCCTACGAGCAGTACTTC.

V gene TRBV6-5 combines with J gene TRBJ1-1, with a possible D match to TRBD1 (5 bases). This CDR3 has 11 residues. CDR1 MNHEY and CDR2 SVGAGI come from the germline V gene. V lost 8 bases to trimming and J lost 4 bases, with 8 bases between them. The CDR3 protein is CASAGRTEAFF. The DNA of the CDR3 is TGTGCCAGCGCGGGACGCACTGAAGCTTTCTTT.

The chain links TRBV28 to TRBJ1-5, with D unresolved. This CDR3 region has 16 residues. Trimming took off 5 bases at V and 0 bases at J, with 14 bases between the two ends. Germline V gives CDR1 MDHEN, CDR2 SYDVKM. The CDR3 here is CASSRSTANSNQPQHF. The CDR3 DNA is TGTGCCAGCAGTCGAAGCACAGCTAATAGCAATCAGCCCCAGCATTTT.

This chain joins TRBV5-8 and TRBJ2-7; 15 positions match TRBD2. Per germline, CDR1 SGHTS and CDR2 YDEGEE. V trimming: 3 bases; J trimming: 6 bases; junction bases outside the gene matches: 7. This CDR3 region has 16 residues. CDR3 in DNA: TGTGCCAGCAGCTCGGGACTAGCGGGAGGCGCGTCCGAGCAGTACTTC. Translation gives CASSSGLAGGASEQYF.

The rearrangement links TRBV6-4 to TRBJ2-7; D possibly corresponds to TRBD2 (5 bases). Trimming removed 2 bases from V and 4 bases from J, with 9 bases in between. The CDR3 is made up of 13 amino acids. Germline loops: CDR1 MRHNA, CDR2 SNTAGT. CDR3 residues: CASSDSRTYEQYF. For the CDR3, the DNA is TGTGCCAGCAGTGACAGTCGGACTTACGAGCAGTACTTC.

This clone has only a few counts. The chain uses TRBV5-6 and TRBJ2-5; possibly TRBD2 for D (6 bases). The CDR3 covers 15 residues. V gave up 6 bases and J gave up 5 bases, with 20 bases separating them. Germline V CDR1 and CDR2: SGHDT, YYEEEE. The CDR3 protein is CASTNWGGAGETQYF. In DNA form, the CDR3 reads TGTGCCAGCACCAATTGGGGCGGGGCCGGGGAGACCCAGTACTTC.

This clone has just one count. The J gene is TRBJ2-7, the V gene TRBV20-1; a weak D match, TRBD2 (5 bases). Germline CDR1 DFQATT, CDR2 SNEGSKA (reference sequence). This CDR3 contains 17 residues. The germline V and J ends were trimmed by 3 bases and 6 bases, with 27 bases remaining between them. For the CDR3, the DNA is TGCAGTGCTAGTCCTCTAGCCTTCCCTCATCCGGGAAGCGAGCAGTACTTC. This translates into CSASPLAFPHPGSEQYF.

This chain's CDR3 is CASSLASGSVGTDTGELFF. The CDR3 DNA sequence: TGTGCCAGCAGTTTGGCTAGCGGGAGTGTGGGAACCGACACCGGGGAGCTGTTTTTT. This rearrangement joins TRBV28 to TRBJ2-2; 10 bases map to TRBD2. V lost 3 bases to trimming and J lost 3 bases; unmatched junction nucleotides: 13. CDR3 length: 19 amino acids. Germline V gene lookup returns CDR1 MDHEN and CDR2 SYDVKM.

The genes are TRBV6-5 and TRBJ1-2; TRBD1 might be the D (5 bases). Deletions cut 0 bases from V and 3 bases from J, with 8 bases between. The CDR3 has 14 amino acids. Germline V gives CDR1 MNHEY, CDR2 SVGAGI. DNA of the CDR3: TGTGCCAGCAGTTACTCGTCAGGGCACTATGGCTACACCTTC. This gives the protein CASSYSSGHYGYTF.

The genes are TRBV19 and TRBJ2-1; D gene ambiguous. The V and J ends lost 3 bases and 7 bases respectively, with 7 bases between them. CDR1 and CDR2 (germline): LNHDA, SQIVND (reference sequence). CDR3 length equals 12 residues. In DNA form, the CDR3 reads TGTGCCAGTAGTATCCCTCGGAATGAGCAGTTCTTC. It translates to CASSIPRNEQFF.

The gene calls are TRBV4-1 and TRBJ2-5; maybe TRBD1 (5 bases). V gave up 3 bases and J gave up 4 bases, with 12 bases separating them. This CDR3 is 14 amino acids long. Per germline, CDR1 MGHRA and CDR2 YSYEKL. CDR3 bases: TGCGCCAGCAGCCATCGAGCAGGGTTAGAGACCCAGTACTTC. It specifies CASSHRAGLETQYF.

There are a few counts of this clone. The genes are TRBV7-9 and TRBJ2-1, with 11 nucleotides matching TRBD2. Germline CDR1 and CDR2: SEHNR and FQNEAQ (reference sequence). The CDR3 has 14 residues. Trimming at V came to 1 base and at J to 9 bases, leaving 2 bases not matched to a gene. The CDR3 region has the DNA TGTGCCAGCAGCTTAGAAGGACTAGCGGGTGAGCAGTTCTTC. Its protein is CASSLEGLAGEQFF.